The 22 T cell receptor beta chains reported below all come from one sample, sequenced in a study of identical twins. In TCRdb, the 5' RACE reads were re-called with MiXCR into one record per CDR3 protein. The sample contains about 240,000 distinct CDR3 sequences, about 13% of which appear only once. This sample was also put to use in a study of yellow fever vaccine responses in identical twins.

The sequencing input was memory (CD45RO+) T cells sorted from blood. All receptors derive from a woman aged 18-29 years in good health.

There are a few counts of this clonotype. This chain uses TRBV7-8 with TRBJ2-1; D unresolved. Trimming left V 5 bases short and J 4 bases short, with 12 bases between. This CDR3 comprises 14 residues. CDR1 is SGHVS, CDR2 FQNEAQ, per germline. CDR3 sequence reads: CASSPLVVYNEQFF. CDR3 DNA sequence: TGTGCCAGCAGCCCCCTTGTGGTATACAATGAGCAGTTCTTC.

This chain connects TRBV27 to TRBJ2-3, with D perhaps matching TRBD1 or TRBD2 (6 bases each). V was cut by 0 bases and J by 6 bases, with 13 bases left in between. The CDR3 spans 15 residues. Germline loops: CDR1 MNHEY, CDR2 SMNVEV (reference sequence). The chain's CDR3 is CASSLSWGAADTQYF. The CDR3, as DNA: TGTGCCAGCAGTTTATCTTGGGGGGCTGCCGATACGCAGTATTTT.

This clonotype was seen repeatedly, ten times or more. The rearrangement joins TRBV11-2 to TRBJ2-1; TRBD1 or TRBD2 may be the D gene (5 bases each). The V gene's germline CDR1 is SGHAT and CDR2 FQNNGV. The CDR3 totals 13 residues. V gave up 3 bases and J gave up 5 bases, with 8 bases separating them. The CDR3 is CASSFRGDNEQFF. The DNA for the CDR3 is TGTGCCAGCAGCTTCAGAGGGGACAATGAGCAGTTCTTC.

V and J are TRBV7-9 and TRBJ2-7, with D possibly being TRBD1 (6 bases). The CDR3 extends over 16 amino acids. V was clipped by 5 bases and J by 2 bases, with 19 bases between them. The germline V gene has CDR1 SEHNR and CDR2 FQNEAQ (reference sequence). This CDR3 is CASSASGTQSPYEQYF. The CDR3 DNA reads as TGTGCCAGCAGCGCCTCCGGGACACAGTCCCCCTACGAGCAGTACTTC.

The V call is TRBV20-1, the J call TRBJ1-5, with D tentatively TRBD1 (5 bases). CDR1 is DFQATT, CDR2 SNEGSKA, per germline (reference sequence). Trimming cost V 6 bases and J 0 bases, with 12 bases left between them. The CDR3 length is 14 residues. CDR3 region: CSARDAHSNQPQHF. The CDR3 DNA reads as TGCAGTGCCCGGGACGCTCATAGCAATCAGCCCCAGCATTTT.

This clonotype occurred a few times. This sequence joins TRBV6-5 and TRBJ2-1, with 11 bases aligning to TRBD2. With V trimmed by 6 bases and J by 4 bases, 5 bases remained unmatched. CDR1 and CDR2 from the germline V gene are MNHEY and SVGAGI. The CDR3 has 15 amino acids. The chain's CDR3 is CASRYPSGGYNEQFF. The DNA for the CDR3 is TGTGCCAGCAGATACCCTAGCGGGGGGTACAATGAGCAGTTCTTC.

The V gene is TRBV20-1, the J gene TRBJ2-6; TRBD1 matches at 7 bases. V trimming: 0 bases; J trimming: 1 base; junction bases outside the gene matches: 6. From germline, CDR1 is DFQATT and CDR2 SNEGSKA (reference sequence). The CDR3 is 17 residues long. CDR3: CSARDNRGPSGANVLTF. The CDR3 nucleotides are TGCAGTGCTAGAGATAACAGGGGCCCATCTGGGGCCAACGTCCTGACTTTC.

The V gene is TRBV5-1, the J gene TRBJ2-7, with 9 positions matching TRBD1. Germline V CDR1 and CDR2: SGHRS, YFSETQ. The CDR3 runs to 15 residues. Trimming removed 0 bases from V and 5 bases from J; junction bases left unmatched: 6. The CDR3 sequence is CASSLGDREVHEQYF. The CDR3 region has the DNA TGCGCCAGCAGCTTGGGGGACAGGGAAGTCCACGAGCAGTACTTC.

The CDR3 DNA sequence: TGTGCCAGCAGCCCCTCGCGGGGGACTAAAAATGAAAAACTGTTTTTT. It encodes CASSPSRGTKNEKLFF. The chain carries TRBV7-2 and TRBJ1-4; possible D gene TRBD1, 5 bases. V lost 5 bases to trimming and J lost 5 bases, with 18 bases between them. Germline V lookup: CDR1 SGHTA, CDR2 FQGNSA. The length of the CDR3 is 16 residues.

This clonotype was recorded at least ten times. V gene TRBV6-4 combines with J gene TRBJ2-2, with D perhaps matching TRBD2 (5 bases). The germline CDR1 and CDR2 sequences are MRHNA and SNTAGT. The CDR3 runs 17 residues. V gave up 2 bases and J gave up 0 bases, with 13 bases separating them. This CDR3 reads CASSDLPGGTNTGELFF. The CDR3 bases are TGTGCCAGCAGTGACCTCCCCGGAGGAACGAACACCGGGGAGCTGTTTTTT.

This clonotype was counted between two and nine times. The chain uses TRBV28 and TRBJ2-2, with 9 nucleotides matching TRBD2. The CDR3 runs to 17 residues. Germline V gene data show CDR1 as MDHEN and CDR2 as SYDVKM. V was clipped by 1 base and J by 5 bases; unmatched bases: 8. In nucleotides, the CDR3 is TGTGCCAGCAGTTTATTTGGTAGCGGGAGTGGAACCGGGGAGCTGTTTTTT. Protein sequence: CASSLFGSGSGTGELFF.

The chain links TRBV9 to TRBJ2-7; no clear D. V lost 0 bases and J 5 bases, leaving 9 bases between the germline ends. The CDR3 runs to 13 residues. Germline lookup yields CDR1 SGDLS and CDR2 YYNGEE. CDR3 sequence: CASSVATMDEQYF. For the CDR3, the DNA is TGTGCCAGCAGCGTAGCTACCATGGACGAGCAGTACTTC.

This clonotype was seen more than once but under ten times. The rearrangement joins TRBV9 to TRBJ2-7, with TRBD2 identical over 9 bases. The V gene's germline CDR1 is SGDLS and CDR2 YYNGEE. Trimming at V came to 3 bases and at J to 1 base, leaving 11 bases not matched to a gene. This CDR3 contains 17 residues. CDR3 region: CASSASPREGQSYEQYF. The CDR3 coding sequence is TGTGCCAGCAGCGCGTCCCCGCGGGAGGGGCAATCCTACGAGCAGTACTTC.

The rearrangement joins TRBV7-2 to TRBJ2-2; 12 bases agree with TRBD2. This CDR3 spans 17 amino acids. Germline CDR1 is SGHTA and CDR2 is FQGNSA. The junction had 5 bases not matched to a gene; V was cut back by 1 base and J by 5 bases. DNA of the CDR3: TGTGCCAGCAGCTTAGTCCCTAGCGGGGGGGAGACCGGGGAGCTGTTTTTT. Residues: CASSLVPSGGETGELFF. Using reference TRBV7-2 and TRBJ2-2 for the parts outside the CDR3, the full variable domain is GAGVSQSPSNKVTEKGKDVELRCDPISGHTALYWYRQSLGQGLEFLIYFQGNSAPDKSGLPSDRFSAERTGGSVSTLTIQRTQQEDSAVYLCASSLVPSGGETGELFFGEGSRLTVL.

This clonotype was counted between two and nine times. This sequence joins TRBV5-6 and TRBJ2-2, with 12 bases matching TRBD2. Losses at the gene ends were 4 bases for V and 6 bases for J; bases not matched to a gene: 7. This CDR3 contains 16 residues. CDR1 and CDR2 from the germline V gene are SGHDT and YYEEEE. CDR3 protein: CASSPSSGRAPGELFF. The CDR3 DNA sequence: TGTGCCAGCAGCCCCTCTAGCGGGAGGGCCCCCGGGGAGCTGTTTTTT. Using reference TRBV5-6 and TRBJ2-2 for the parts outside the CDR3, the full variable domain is DAGVTQSPTHLIKTRGQQVTLRCSPKSGHDTVSWYQQALGQGPQFIFQYYEEEERQRGNFPDRFSGHQFPNYSSELNVNALLLGDSALYLCASSPSSGRAPGELFFGEGSRLTVL.

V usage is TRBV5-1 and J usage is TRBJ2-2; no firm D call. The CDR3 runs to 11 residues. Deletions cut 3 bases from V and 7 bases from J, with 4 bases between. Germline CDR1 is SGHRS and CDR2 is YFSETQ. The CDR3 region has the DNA TGCGCCAGCAGCTGGTACGGGGAGCTGTTTTTT. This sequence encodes CASSWYGELFF.

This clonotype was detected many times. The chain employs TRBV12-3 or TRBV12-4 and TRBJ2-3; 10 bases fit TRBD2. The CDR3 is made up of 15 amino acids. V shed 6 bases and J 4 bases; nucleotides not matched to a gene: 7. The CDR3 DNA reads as TGTGCCAGCAGACCTAGCGGGAGTCGGCCAGATACGCAGTATTTT. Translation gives CASRPSGSRPDTQYF.

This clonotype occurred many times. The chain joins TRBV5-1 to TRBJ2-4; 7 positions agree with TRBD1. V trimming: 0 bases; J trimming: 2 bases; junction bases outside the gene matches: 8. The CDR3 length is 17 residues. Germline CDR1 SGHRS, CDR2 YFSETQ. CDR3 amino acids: CASSLEQGIVSKNIQYF. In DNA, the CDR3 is TGCGCCAGCAGCTTGGAACAGGGGATAGTGTCCAAAAACATTCAGTACTTC. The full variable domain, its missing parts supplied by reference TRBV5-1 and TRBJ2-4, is KAGVTQTPRYLIKTRGQQVTLSCSPISGHRSVSWYQQTPGQGLQFLFEYFSETQRNKGNFPGRFSGRQFSNSRSEMNVSTLELGDSALYLCASSLEQGIVSKNIQYFGAGTRLSVL.

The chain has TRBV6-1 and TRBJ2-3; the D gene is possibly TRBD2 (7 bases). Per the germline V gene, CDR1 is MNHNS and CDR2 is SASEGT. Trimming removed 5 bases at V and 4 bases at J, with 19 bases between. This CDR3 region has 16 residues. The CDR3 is CASSQGRRGGADTQYF. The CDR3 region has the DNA TGTGCCAGCAGTCAGGGGCGGCGCGGGGGCGCAGATACGCAGTATTTT.

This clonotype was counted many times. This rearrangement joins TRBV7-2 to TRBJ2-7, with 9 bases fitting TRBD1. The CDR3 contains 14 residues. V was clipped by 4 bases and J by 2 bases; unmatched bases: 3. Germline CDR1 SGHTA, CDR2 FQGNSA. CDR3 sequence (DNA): TGTGCCAGCAGCTCCGGGACAGGGACCTACGAGCAGTACTTC. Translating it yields CASSSGTGTYEQYF.

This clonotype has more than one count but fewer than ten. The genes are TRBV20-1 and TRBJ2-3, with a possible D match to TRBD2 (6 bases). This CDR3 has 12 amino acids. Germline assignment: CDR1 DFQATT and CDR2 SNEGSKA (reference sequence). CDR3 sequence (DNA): TGCAGGGCGGCTAGCGGCACAGATACGCAGTATTTT. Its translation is CRAASGTDTQYF.

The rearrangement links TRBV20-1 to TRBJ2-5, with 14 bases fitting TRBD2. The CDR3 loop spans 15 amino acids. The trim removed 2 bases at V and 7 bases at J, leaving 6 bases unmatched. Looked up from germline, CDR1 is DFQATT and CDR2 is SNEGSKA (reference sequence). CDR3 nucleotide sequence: TGCAGTGCTAGACCGGGACTAGCGGGGGTTGGGACCCAGTACTTC. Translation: CSARPGLAGVGTQYF.